Below are 22 T cell receptor beta chains sequenced from a single sample in a study of cytomegalovirus exposure and HLA in healthy donors. Researchers ran the PCR with 60 Vbeta and 13 Jbeta primers. Generated by immunoSEQ multiplex PCR, the TCRdb table keeps only in-frame clones and is missing some. This table holds some 170,000 clones, roughly 82% found once. The sequenced sample consisted of PBMCs. The source is a woman aged 25 to 39 in good health and CMV-seronegative.

The chain couples TRBV7-9 to TRBJ2-1; D may be TRBD2 (5 bases). CDR1 and CDR2 from the germline V gene are SEHNR and FQNEAQ (reference sequence). Trimming left V 3 bases short and J 15 bases short, with 12 bases between. The CDR3 is made up of 11 amino acids. The CDR3, as DNA: TGTGCCAGCAGCTTCCAGGAGGCCGGGTTCTTC. Translated, it gives CASSFQEAGFF. The variable domain in full, completed from reference TRBV7-9 and TRBJ2-1, reads DTGVSQNPRHKITKRGQNVTFRCDPISEHNRLYWYRQTLGQGPEFLTYFQNEAQLEKSRLLSDRFSAERPKGSFSTLEIQRTEQGDSAMYLCASSFQEAGFFGPGTRLTVL.

As concerns this clone: At one end the junction does not follow the germline gene, possibly because of a read error. The chain's CDR3 is CASSQDPVTNYGYPF. Written as DNA, the CDR3 is TGCGCCAGCAGCCAAGATCCGGTTACTAACTATGGCTACCCCTTC. The chain uses TRBV4-1 and TRBJ1-2; D is unresolved. The CDR3 is 15 residues long. Germline loops: CDR1 MGHRA, CDR2 YSYEKL.

The chain recombines TRBV11-3 with TRBJ2-3; 13 nucleotides agree with TRBD2. Per germline, CDR1 SGHNT and CDR2 YENEEA. V was clipped by 5 bases and J by 1 base; unmatched bases: 9. The CDR3 extends over 18 amino acids. The CDR3 loop is CASSPPGLAGYGTDTQYF. The DNA of the CDR3 is TGTGCCAGCAGCCCGCCGGGACTAGCGGGGTATGGCACAGATACGCAGTATTTT. Drawing the rest from reference TRBV11-3 and TRBJ2-3, the complete variable domain is EAGVVQSPRYKIIEKKQPVAFWCNPISGHNTLYWYLQNLGQGPELLIRYENEEAVDDSQLPKDRFSAERLKGVDSTLKIQPAELGDSAVYLCASSPPGLAGYGTDTQYFGPGTRLTVL.

The rearrangement joins TRBV19 to TRBJ1-2, with 8 bases that match TRBD1. The germline CDR1 and CDR2 sequences are LNHDA and SQIVND (reference sequence). CDR3 length: 14 residues. V shed 5 bases, J shed 8 bases, and the junction held 10 bases outside the gene matches. The DNA for the CDR3 is TGTGCCAGTAGTTCCCCAGGGGGCCTCTTGGGCTACACCTTC. This sequence encodes CASSSPGGLLGYTF.

A few counts support this clone. The junction does not match germline at one end; this may be a read error. This chain links TRBV2 with TRBJ1-2, with 7 bases matching TRBD1. This CDR3 is 14 amino acids long. Germline-derived CDR1 and CDR2 are SNHLY and FYNNEI. The CDR3 sequence: CASSVSILTGVVFF. DNA for the CDR3: TGTGCCAGCAGTGTTAGCATACTCACAGGGGTCGTCTTCTTC.

This clone has a single count. The chain employs TRBV4-1 and TRBJ1-1; D is perhaps TRBD1 (6 bases). This CDR3 is built from 15 residues. V shed 1 base and J shed 0 bases, with 9 bases lying between them. CDR1 is MGHRA, CDR2 YSYEKL, per germline. The DNA for the CDR3 is TGCGCCAGCAGCCAAGGACAGGCCATGAACACTGAAGCTTTCTTT. It translates to CASSQGQAMNTEAFF.

The chain recombines TRBV5-1 with TRBJ1-1; D perhaps matches TRBD1 (5 bases). CDR1 is SGHRS, CDR2 YFSETQ, per germline. Trimming left V 3 bases short and J 1 base short, with 10 bases between. This CDR3 spans 14 amino acids. Written as DNA, the CDR3 is TGCGCCAGCAGCTATGTGGGGGGGAACACTGAAGCTTTCTTT. Its protein is CASSYVGGNTEAFF.

Here the CDR3 DNA reads TGTGCCAGCAGTGAATATGGCAGGGGGTATGGCTACACCTTC. Amino acids: CASSEYGRGYGYTF. This sequence joins TRBV6-1 and TRBJ1-2; TRBD1 agrees at 7 bases. The CDR3 is made up of 14 amino acids. Germline lookup yields CDR1 MNHNS and CDR2 SASEGT. The ends lost 2 bases at V and 5 bases at J; junction bases unmatched: 5.

This chain uses TRBV6-5 with TRBJ1-5, with D tentatively TRBD1 (5 bases). V was pared by 8 bases and J by 1 base, with 12 bases between. Germline CDR1 reads MNHEY; CDR2 reads SVGAGI. This CDR3 contains 14 residues. Here the CDR3 DNA reads TGTGCCAGCGCGCTTGCAGGGAGCAATCAGCCCCAGCATTTT. Translated, it gives CASALAGSNQPQHF.

The chain has TRBV5-4 and TRBJ1-1, with D perhaps TRBD1 (5 bases). The CDR3 loop spans 14 amino acids. Germline V lookup: CDR1 SGHNT, CDR2 YYREEE (reference sequence). The V and J ends lost 3 bases and 7 bases respectively, with 16 bases between them. This CDR3 reads CASSSNFRQIEAFF. In DNA form, the CDR3 reads TGTGCCAGCAGCTCCAACTTCAGACAGATTGAAGCTTTCTTT.

The chain is built from TRBV4-2 and TRBJ2-1; 8 bases fit TRBD1. The germline CDR1 and CDR2 sequences are LGHNA and YNFKEQ. The CDR3 totals 17 residues. V was clipped by 0 bases and J by 5 bases; unmatched bases: 9. The chain's CDR3 is CASSQEAGQDFNNEQFF. The CDR3 DNA reads TGTGCCAGCAGCCAAGAGGCGGGACAGGATTTTAACAATGAGCAGTTCTTC.

This clone occurred a few times. The V gene is TRBV5-1, the J gene TRBJ2-7; D ambiguous. The V gene's germline CDR1 is SGHRS and CDR2 YFSETQ. This CDR3 has 11 residues. Trimming stripped 3 bases from V and 3 bases from J, with 4 bases between. The CDR3 nucleotides are TGCGCCAGCAGCTCCCACTACGAGCAGTACTTC. Residues: CASSSHYEQYF.

The chain links TRBV28 to TRBJ2-7; 10 bases are a match to TRBD2. The germline V gene encodes CDR1 MDHEN and CDR2 SYDVKM. This CDR3 region has 14 residues. Germline trimming cut 5 bases from V and 6 bases from J; bases unmatched to any gene: 7. CDR3 DNA: TGTGCCAGCAGTCTACTAGCGGGAACCCGCGAGCAGTACTTC. Its protein is CASSLLAGTREQYF.

This chain connects TRBV19 to TRBJ2-1; TRBD2 matches at 7 bases. The germline CDR1 and CDR2 sequences are LNHDA and SQIVND (reference sequence). Trimming cost V 3 bases and J 3 bases; bases outside gene matches: 5. This CDR3 comprises 15 residues. The CDR3 spells CASSIGQRGYNEQFF. The CDR3 DNA reads TGTGCCAGTAGTATTGGCCAGCGGGGCTACAATGAGCAGTTCTTC.

The chain recombines TRBV5-4 with TRBJ2-3, with 8 bases that match TRBD1. In germline, CDR1 is SGHNT, CDR2 YYREEE (reference sequence). This CDR3 is built from 14 residues. Trimming cost V 4 bases and J 2 bases; bases outside gene matches: 3. The CDR3, as DNA: TGTGCCAGCAGCCTGGGACAGGACACAGATACGCAGTATTTT. Amino acid sequence: CASSLGQDTDTQYF.

The V call is TRBV18, the J call TRBJ1-6; the match to TRBD1 covers 7 bases. Germline loops: CDR1 KGHSH, CDR2 LQKENI. The trim removed 4 bases at V and 10 bases at J, leaving 7 bases unmatched. This CDR3 region has 14 residues. The CDR3 DNA reads TGTGCCAGCTCACAACGGGACAGCAGCTCACCCCTCCACTTT. Its translation: CASSQRDSSSPLHF. Using reference TRBV18 and TRBJ1-6 for the parts outside the CDR3, the full variable domain is NAGVMQNPRHLVRRRGQEARLRCSPMKGHSHVYWYRQLPEEGLKFMVYLQKENIIDESGMPKERFSAEFPKEGPSILRIQQVVRGDSAAYFCASSQRDSSSPLHFGNGTRLTVT.

This sequence joins TRBV4-1 and TRBJ2-2; D is possibly TRBD2 (5 bases). The CDR3 is made up of 15 amino acids. V lost 1 base and J lost 4, with 10 bases in between. Germline lookup yields CDR1 MGHRA and CDR2 YSYEKL. The CDR3 region has the DNA TGCGCCAGCAGCCAAGCCGGACTCCCCACCGGGGAGCTGTTTTTT. Protein product: CASSQAGLPTGELFF.

This chain links TRBV10-1 with TRBJ2-3; TRBD2 might be the D (5 bases). The germline CDR1 and CDR2 sequences are WNHNN and SYGVQD (reference sequence). CDR3 length equals 15 residues. With 0 bases removed from V and 1 base from J, the gap between germline ends came to 8 bases. The chain's CDR3 is CASSESGGRTDTQYF. The CDR3 DNA reads as TGCGCCAGCAGTGAGTCAGGAGGCCGCACAGATACGCAGTATTTT.

This clone was counted between two and nine times. The chain recombines TRBV5-1 with TRBJ1-6, with D unresolved. The CDR3 runs to 18 residues. Germline CDR1 is SGHRS and CDR2 is YFSETQ. Trimming pared 0 bases from V and 6 bases from J, leaving 19 bases between. The CDR3 region is CASSLGFTELALNSPLHF. CDR3 coding DNA: TGCGCCAGCAGCTTGGGGTTCACAGAACTAGCTCTTAATTCACCCCTCCACTTT.

The V and J genes are TRBV7-7 and TRBJ2-2; D is undetermined. Germline V CDR1 and CDR2: SSHAT, FNYEAQ (reference sequence). The length of the CDR3 is 13 residues. Trimming removed 5 bases at V and 3 bases at J, with 7 bases between. The CDR3 coding sequence is TGTGCCAGCAGCCCCCAGGACACCGGGGAGCTGTTTTTT. As protein: CASSPQDTGELFF.

This clone was picked up a small number of times. The genes are TRBV7-9 and TRBJ1-1; possible D gene TRBD1, 6 bases. CDR1 is SEHNR and CDR2 is FQNEAQ in the germline V gene (reference sequence). The CDR3 totals 15 residues. The V gene lost 2 bases and the J gene lost 1 base, with 11 bases spanning the gap. CDR3 bases: TGTGCCAGCAGCTTATGGGTGACAGGGAACACTGAAGCTTTCTTT. This gives the protein CASSLWVTGNTEAFF.

V and J are TRBV7-8 and TRBJ1-5; no clear D. CDR1 and CDR2 from the germline V gene are SGHVS and FQNEAQ. V was trimmed by 5 bases and J by 4 bases, leaving 21 bases between them. The CDR3 has 17 residues. The CDR3 region has the DNA TGTGCCAGCAGCCCCCATCTCATTGGCAATGAAAATCAGCCCCAGCATTTT. This encodes CASSPHLIGNENQPQHF.